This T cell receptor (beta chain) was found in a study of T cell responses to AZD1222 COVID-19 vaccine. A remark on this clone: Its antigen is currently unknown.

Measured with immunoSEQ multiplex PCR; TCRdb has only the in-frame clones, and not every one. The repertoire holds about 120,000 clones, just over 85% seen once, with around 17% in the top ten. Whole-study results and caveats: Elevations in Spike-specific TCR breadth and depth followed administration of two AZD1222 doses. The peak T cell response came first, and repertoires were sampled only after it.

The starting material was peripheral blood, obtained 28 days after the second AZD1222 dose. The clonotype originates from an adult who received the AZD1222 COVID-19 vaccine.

CDR3 DNA: TGCGCCAGCAGCCAAGTGTCGGGAAATAATTCACCCCTCCACTTT. Translated, it gives CASSQVSGNNSPLHF. The gene calls are TRBV4-1 and TRBJ1-6; D call uncertain. Germline V gene lookup returns CDR1 MGHRA and CDR2 YSYEKL. This CDR3 is 15 amino acids long. The germline V and J ends were trimmed by 1 base and 5 bases, with 9 bases remaining between them.